This entry describes one TCR beta chain. The data were taken from a study of blood T cells in healthy people across ages. Per the germline V gene, CDR1 is MDHEN and CDR2 is SYDVKM. The CDR3 spans 14 residues. With 7 bases removed from V and 0 bases from J, the gap between germline ends came to 12 bases. Alongside a J-beta primer mix, a sample-barcoded 5' primer served in a second PCR lasting roughly 6 to 12 cycles. TCRdb ran MiXCR on the 5' RACE reads and lists one entry per CDR3 protein. This repertoire shows more than 900,000 distinct CDR3 sequences, 25% to 30% found once; its top ten account for 9.5% to 13%. This sample was shared with a second study, whose subject was T cells of mothers and their children.

Sequencing input: blood. V and J are TRBV28 and TRBJ1-1; D is unclear. This clonotype originated in a woman between 40 and 50 years old in good health. CDR3 nucleotide sequence: TGTGCCAGCATAGGCGGCAGACTGAACACTGAAGCTTTCTTT. This translates into CASIGGRLNTEAFF. The full variable domain, completed using reference TRBV28 and TRBJ1-1, is DVKVTQSSRYLVKRTGEKVFLECVQDMDHENMFWYRQDPGLGLRLIYFSYDVKMKEKGDIPEGYSVSREKKERFSLILESASTNQTSMYLCASIGGRLNTEAFFGQGTRLTVV.